This TCR beta chain is drawn from a study of shared clonotypes between healthy human individuals. The study's findings and limits: Sorted-subset samples were not fully sequenced, rarefaction indicated. Against clonotypes common to all four donors, non-shared ones had lower generation probabilities. Generally, naive subsets (rather than memory subsets) showed larger estimated richness.

A note on this clone: Antigen specificity is unknown.

Trimming removed 1 base at V and 2 bases at J, with 12 bases between. The CDR3 is 15 residues long. Germline V gene lookup returns CDR1 LGHNA and CDR2 YNFKEQ. Profiling relied on immunoSEQ multiplex PCR, and the TCRdb table lists in-frame clones only, not all of them. The sample records 2 million to 2.5 million clones, around 92% being singletons. Those who donated were healthy HIV-negative adults, with no recent acute infections or vaccinations reported. The chain combines TRBV4-2 with TRBJ2-7, with a tentative D call TRBD2 (7 bases). The receptor's source is a man between 18 and 35 years old in good health. Some clones in this sample may be carry-over from other donors' samples. The sample consisted of naive CD4+ T cells from PBMCs. Subset indicated: CD45RA+ positively selected. In DNA, the CDR3 is TGTGCCAGCAGCCAAGGACGGGGGGCTGCCTACGAGCAGTACTTC. Its protein product is CASSQGRGAAYEQYF.